The present T cell receptor (beta chain) was sequenced within a study of blood T cell repertoires in COVID-19. Across the whole study: Acute-phase and convalescent COVID-19 samples originated in the United States, Italy and Spain. PBMCs, B-cell-depleted T cells, or T cells provided the cDNA or gDNA that made up the material.

This clone was observed once. Authors' analysis steps: Amplifying reference gene primers gave estimates of nucleated cell counts. This table comes from immunoSEQ multiplex PCR, and its TCRdb copy is limited to in-frame clones, with some not included. Clone size and V and J calls were adopted from that table, with D and trimming inferred from the DNA. The sample records about 160,000 clones, about four fifths being singletons. The CDR3 sequence is 16 residues long. The V end lost 3 bases, the J end lost 10 bases, and 19 bases lay between the germline ends. The germline V gene encodes CDR1 SGHNT and CDR2 YENEEA.

Sequencing was carried out using peripheral blood. The V call is TRBV11-3, the J call TRBJ1-6, with D possibly matching TRBD1 (6 bases). The receptor was isolated from a woman of 80 years or more with acute or convalescent COVID-19. The CDR3 region has the DNA TGTGCCAGCAGCTTGAACCGGAGACAGGTGGGATCACCCCTCCACTTT. Amino acids: CASSLNRRQVGSPLHF.